Below, 3 T cell receptor beta chains from the same sample are listed, as sequenced in a study of response to subunit inactivated influenza vaccine. From the RT-PCR reads, TCRdb called clonotypes with MiXCR, one entry per CDR3 protein. The repertoire holds around 200,000 distinct CDR3 sequences, with about an eighth as singletons. The sample consisted of CD8+ T cells sorted from PBMCs, taken roughly 5 days after vaccination. The receptors come from a man in his fifties who received an inactivated influenza vaccine.

This clonotype appeared a few times. The chain joins TRBV7-6 to TRBJ2-3; D is possibly TRBD2 (5 bases). This CDR3 is built from 17 residues. CDR1 and CDR2 from the germline V gene are SGHVS and FNYEAQ. V lost 0 bases and J lost 2, with 15 bases in between. The CDR3 coding sequence is TGTGCCAGCAGCTTAGCCCCCTGGAAAGGACTCACAGATACGCAGTATTTT. This codes for CASSLAPWKGLTDTQYF.

This sequence joins TRBV12-5 and TRBJ2-1; 13 positions agree with TRBD2. The CDR3 is 18 amino acids. Germline V CDR1 and CDR2: LGHNT, FRNRAP. Trimming at V came to 0 bases and at J to 5 bases, leaving 7 bases not matched to a gene. The CDR3 DNA follows: TGTGCTAGTGGTTTGGTGTCACGTACTAGCGGGAGGGACAATGAGCAGTTCTTC. Translation: CASGLVSRTSGRDNEQFF.

In its sample, this clonotype was seen a few times. The gene calls are TRBV4-1 and TRBJ1-1, with TRBD1 as a possible D gene (5 bases). Germline CDR1 is MGHRA and CDR2 is YSYEKL. The length of the CDR3 is 16 residues. V was trimmed by 0 bases and J by 0 bases, leaving 11 bases between them. CDR3: CASSQDVGRMNTEAFF. CDR3 nucleotide sequence: TGCGCCAGCAGCCAAGATGTGGGGCGGATGAACACTGAAGCTTTCTTT.